The rows below give T cell receptor beta chains drawn from one sample of a study of blood T cell repertoires in COVID-19. This table comes from immunoSEQ multiplex PCR, and its TCRdb copy is limited to in-frame clones, with some not included. The repertoire consists of roughly 250,000 clones, with 75% to 95% occurring once and the leading ten covering approximately 2.6%. Sequenced: peripheral blood. The source of these receptors is a person aged 18-30 years with COVID-19, enrolled during active disease. CDR3s leave out the opening cysteine and the closing phenylalanine or tryptophan. D genes are given only for firm matches. The size entry is marked missing in some rows and otherwise reads once, few, many or a size class.

j_gene: TRBJ2-7; d_gene: NA; v_gene: TRBV4-1; abundance: once; CDR3aa: ASRDSLTDEQY
j_gene: TRBJ1-1; d_gene: NA; v_gene: TRBV29-1; abundance: NA; CDR3aa: SDSTRSEAF
j_gene: TRBJ1-1; d_gene: NA; v_gene: TRBV11-2; abundance: NA; CDR3aa: ASSLVFEAF
j_gene: TRBJ2-5; d_gene: NA; v_gene: TRBV11-3; abundance: NA; CDR3aa: ASSSTGSRETQY
j_gene: TRBJ1-1; d_gene: TRBD1; v_gene: TRBV5-6; abundance: NA; CDR3aa: ASSFFAGGMNTEAF
j_gene: TRBJ2-3; d_gene: TRBD1; v_gene: TRBV10-3; abundance: NA; CDR3aa: AIRDRGGADTQY
j_gene: TRBJ2-3; d_gene: NA; v_gene: TRBV24-1; abundance: NA; CDR3aa: ATSSGATDTQY
j_gene: TRBJ2-2; d_gene: TRBD1; v_gene: TRBV29-1; abundance: few; CDR3aa: SVAGQGNTGELF
j_gene: TRBJ2-3; d_gene: NA; v_gene: TRBV7-2; abundance: NA; CDR3aa: ASSLYQLANTDTQY
j_gene: TRBJ1-1; d_gene: TRBD1; v_gene: TRBV2; abundance: NA; CDR3aa: ASRQGEVVTEAF
j_gene: TRBJ2-3; d_gene: NA; v_gene: TRBV7-2; abundance: NA; CDR3aa: ASSGFRGRYTDTQY
j_gene: TRBJ1-2; d_gene: NA; v_gene: TRBV5-5; abundance: NA; CDR3aa: ASSLWGDYGYT
j_gene: TRBJ2-7; d_gene: TRBD1; v_gene: TRBV5-1; abundance: NA; CDR3aa: ASRQRGTASYEQY
j_gene: TRBJ2-1; d_gene: TRBD2; v_gene: TRBV27; abundance: NA; CDR3aa: ASSVRPGLAGGDNEQF
j_gene: TRBJ2-2; d_gene: TRBD2; v_gene: TRBV5-1; abundance: NA; CDR3aa: ASSQTSGSSGELF
j_gene: TRBJ1-6; d_gene: NA; v_gene: TRBV6-1; abundance: NA; CDR3aa: ASSEFGEGRVLTLH
j_gene: TRBJ2-7; d_gene: NA; v_gene: TRBV5-1; abundance: once; CDR3aa: ASSLDPSSEQY
j_gene: TRBJ1-6; d_gene: TRBD1; v_gene: TRBV19; abundance: once; CDR3aa: ASSPRDRGRGGSPLH
j_gene: TRBJ2-7; d_gene: TRBD2; v_gene: TRBV2; abundance: NA; CDR3aa: ASSPRWLAGVFYEQY
j_gene: TRBJ2-7; d_gene: NA; v_gene: TRBV2; abundance: NA; CDR3aa: ASSGITGQGEQY
j_gene: TRBJ2-3; d_gene: NA; v_gene: TRBV5-4; abundance: NA; CDR3aa: ASSQGLSTDTQY
j_gene: TRBJ2-5; d_gene: NA; v_gene: TRBV12-3/TRBV12-4; abundance: NA; CDR3aa: ASSQFTSETQY
j_gene: TRBJ2-7; d_gene: NA; v_gene: TRBV10-1; abundance: NA; CDR3aa: ASSDGYEQY
j_gene: TRBJ1-2; d_gene: NA; v_gene: TRBV7-9; abundance: NA; CDR3aa: ASSPRGAGYGYT
j_gene: TRBJ2-3; d_gene: NA; v_gene: TRBV6-2/TRBV6-3; abundance: NA; CDR3aa: ASSLLDTQY
j_gene: TRBJ2-3; d_gene: NA; v_gene: TRBV7-9; abundance: NA; CDR3aa: ASSLYVAGVATDTQY
j_gene: TRBJ2-1; d_gene: NA; v_gene: TRBV18; abundance: NA; CDR3aa: ASSPSEGNEQF
j_gene: TRBJ2-7; d_gene: NA; v_gene: TRBV24-1; abundance: NA; CDR3aa: ATSDPGGVNSHEQY
j_gene: TRBJ2-4; d_gene: TRBD1; v_gene: TRBV6-5; abundance: NA; CDR3aa: ASSYTDRGGDIQY
j_gene: TRBJ1-5; d_gene: TRBD1; v_gene: TRBV6-5; abundance: NA; CDR3aa: ASSRGYSNQPQH
j_gene: TRBJ2-7; d_gene: NA; v_gene: TRBV19; abundance: NA; CDR3aa: ASSKTSYEQY
j_gene: TRBJ2-7; d_gene: TRBD2; v_gene: TRBV10-2; abundance: NA; CDR3aa: ASSVGTSGPYEQY
j_gene: TRBJ1-6; d_gene: NA; v_gene: TRBV2; abundance: NA; CDR3aa: ASSVGGRSDYSPLH
j_gene: TRBJ2-3; d_gene: TRBD2; v_gene: TRBV3-1/TRBV3-2; abundance: NA; CDR3aa: ASSQDGLAGSTDTQY
j_gene: TRBJ2-5; d_gene: NA; v_gene: TRBV24-1; abundance: NA; CDR3aa: ATSDVRIQETQY